The 21 T cell receptor beta chains given below trace back to one sample, sequenced in a study of blood T cell repertoires in COVID-19. Sequencing was performed with immunoSEQ multiplex PCR; in TCRdb, only in-frame clones are kept and a portion is missing. There are 170,000 or so clones in the sample; approximately 81% occur only once, and roughly 13% lies in the top ten. Sequenced: peripheral blood. The receptors were sampled from a man younger than 35 with active or convalescent COVID-19.

V is TRBV7-6 and J is TRBJ2-7; 10 bases match TRBD2. Trimming removed 2 bases from V and 4 bases from J; junction bases left unmatched: 5. CDR3 size: 15 residues. Germline V gene sequence: CDR1 SGHVS, CDR2 FNYEAQ. The DNA of the CDR3 is TGTGCCAGCAGCTTACCTAGCGGGGGCCCATACGAGCAGTACTTC. Its translation: CASSLPSGGPYEQYF.

V and J are TRBV11-2 and TRBJ2-1, with 9 bases aligning to TRBD1. The germline gives CDR1 SGHAT, CDR2 FQNNGV. The V segment lost 3 bases and the J segment 3 bases; nucleotides outside the gene matches: 15. This CDR3 is 19 amino acids long. The CDR3 reads CASSLWTGEGRRYYNEQFF. The CDR3 nucleotides are TGTGCCAGCAGCTTGTGGACAGGGGAGGGGAGACGTTACTACAATGAGCAGTTCTTC.

This chain connects TRBV27 to TRBJ1-2; 9 bases agree with TRBD1. J lost 3 bases, V lost 5 bases, and 10 bases had no gene match. Germline V lookup: CDR1 MNHEY, CDR2 SMNVEV (reference sequence). This CDR3 region has 16 residues. As DNA, the CDR3 is TGTGCCAGCAGTCGGGACAGGGTAGGTCTGTACTATGGCTACACCTTC. It codes for CASSRDRVGLYYGYTF.

The rearrangement links TRBV4-1 to TRBJ2-1; a possible D gene is TRBD2 (6 bases). Germline-derived CDR1 and CDR2 are MGHRA and YSYEKL. The CDR3 has 16 residues. V lost 1 base to trimming and J lost 0 bases, with 10 bases between them. The CDR3 loop reads CASSQGSSVSYNEQFF. In nucleotides, the CDR3 is TGCGCCAGCAGCCAAGGATCTAGCGTCTCCTACAATGAGCAGTTCTTC.

This clone showed up just a few times. The genes are TRBV6-1 and TRBJ2-1; the D gene is possibly TRBD1 (5 bases). Germline V CDR1 and CDR2: MNHNS, SASEGT. V shed 3 bases and J shed 9 bases, with 24 bases lying between them. The CDR3 is 17 amino acids. CDR3 region: CASSDSRQWPVLTEQFF. The CDR3 DNA follows: TGTGCCAGCAGTGACAGCCGACAGTGGCCTGTCCTTACTGAGCAGTTCTTC.

The chain is built from TRBV7-8 and TRBJ2-7; D might be TRBD2 (5 bases). V shed 1 base and J shed 3 bases, with 10 bases lying between them. Germline CDR1 reads SGHVS; CDR2 reads FQNEAQ. The CDR3 has 14 residues. The CDR3, as DNA: TGTGCCAGCAGCTTAGAAGGTAGCGTCTACGAGCAGTACTTC. Protein: CASSLEGSVYEQYF.

This clone was found a few times. This chain connects TRBV14 to TRBJ1-6, with a possible D match to TRBD1 (5 bases). This CDR3 region has 15 residues. The ends were cut back, 4 bases at V and 10 bases at J, with 17 bases in the middle. From germline, CDR1 is SGHDN and CDR2 FVKESK. The CDR3 loop reads CASSLKGQGVSPLHF. CDR3 coding DNA: TGTGCCAGCAGCCTAAAAGGACAAGGGGTCTCACCCCTCCACTTT.

This clone has just one count. The CDR3 region is CASNSEPGLAFSEQFF. The CDR3 DNA is TGTGCCAGCAACTCGGAACCGGGACTAGCTTTTAGTGAGCAGTTCTTC. The chain carries TRBV5-4 and TRBJ2-1; 9 bases are a match to TRBD2. This CDR3 is 16 amino acids long. The germline gives CDR1 SGHNT, CDR2 YYREEE (reference sequence). The trim removed 6 bases at V and 9 bases at J, leaving 16 bases unmatched.

V gene TRBV15 combines with J gene TRBJ2-1, with 8 bases aligning to TRBD2. The CDR3 extends over 19 amino acids. Germline lookup yields CDR1 LNHNV and CDR2 YYDKDF (reference sequence). V was clipped by 0 bases and J by 8 bases; unmatched bases: 18. CDR3 DNA: TGTGCCACCAGCAGAGATGCCCGTCCCGGGACTAGATTTTTACATGAGCAGTTCTTC. It specifies CATSRDARPGTRFLHEQFF.

The gene calls are TRBV6-5 and TRBJ2-1; possible D gene TRBD2, 5 bases. The CDR3 length is 14 residues. The germline V gene has CDR1 MNHEY and CDR2 SVGAGI. V lost 2 bases to trimming and J lost 4 bases, with 9 bases between them. CDR3 coding DNA: TGTGCCAGCAGTTACAAGGGCGGGTACAATGAGCAGTTCTTC. This codes for CASSYKGGYNEQFF.

The chain combines TRBV6-2 or TRBV6-3 with TRBJ2-3, with D possibly being TRBD1 (6 bases). The V end lost 0 bases, the J end lost 5 bases, and 9 bases lay between the germline ends. Germline lookup yields CDR1 MNHEY and CDR2 SVGEGT. The CDR3 length is 14 residues. The CDR3 spells CASSYSGGGDTQYF. In DNA, the CDR3 is TGTGCCAGCAGTTACTCTGGGGGCGGAGATACGCAGTATTTT.

The V gene is TRBV19, the J gene TRBJ1-1, with D possibly TRBD1 on 5 matching bases. V was pared by 4 bases and J by 0 bases, with 6 bases between. The V gene's germline CDR1 is LNHDA and CDR2 SQIVND (reference sequence). The CDR3 covers 13 residues. The CDR3 protein is CASSTGMNTEAFF. The CDR3 DNA is TGTGCCAGTAGTACAGGGATGAACACTGAAGCTTTCTTT.

The CDR3 region is CASSLTPAGSTDTQYF. The CDR3, as DNA: TGTGCCAGCAGTTTAACCCCGGCAGGGAGCACAGATACGCAGTATTTT. The chain combines TRBV27 with TRBJ2-3; TRBD1 is a possible D gene (5 bases). Germline loops: CDR1 MNHEY, CDR2 SMNVEV (reference sequence). Trimming left V 2 bases short and J 0 bases short, with 12 bases between. This CDR3 contains 16 residues.

The chain uses TRBV28 and TRBJ2-7, with D possibly matching TRBD1 (5 bases). The ends were cut back, 6 bases at V and 2 bases at J, with 17 bases in the middle. CDR3 size: 15 residues. Germline lookup yields CDR1 MDHEN and CDR2 SYDVKM. CDR3 protein: CASSQTYRKTYEQYF. Written as DNA, the CDR3 is TGTGCCAGCAGCCAGACATACAGGAAAACCTACGAGCAGTACTTC.

The rearrangement joins TRBV7-9 to TRBJ2-1, with a tentative D call TRBD2 (6 bases). This CDR3 comprises 16 residues. The germline CDR1 and CDR2 sequences are SEHNR and FQNEAQ (reference sequence). V shed 6 bases and J shed 2 bases, with 17 bases lying between them. CDR3 DNA: TGTGCCAGCAGTAAACTAGGCTCGGGGGCCTACAATGAGCAGTTCTTC. This sequence encodes CASSKLGSGAYNEQFF. Full variable domain (outside the CDR3, taken from reference TRBV7-9 and TRBJ2-1): DTGVSQNPRHKITKRGQNVTFRCDPISEHNRLYWYRQTLGQGPEFLTYFQNEAQLEKSRLLSDRFSAERPKGSFSTLEIQRTEQGDSAMYLCASSKLGSGAYNEQFFGPGTRLTVL.

There are a few counts of this clone. The chain recombines TRBV28 with TRBJ1-5, with 10 bases that match TRBD1. After removal of 6 bases from V and 3 bases from J, the junction contained 8 bases not matched to a gene. Per the germline V gene, CDR1 is MDHEN and CDR2 is SYDVKM. CDR3 length: 16 residues. CDR3 sequence: CASRRGTGANNQPQHF. Written as DNA, the CDR3 is TGTGCCAGCAGAAGAGGGACAGGGGCTAACAATCAGCCCCAGCATTTT.

V is TRBV7-6 and J is TRBJ2-1; D gene uncertain. CDR1 and CDR2 from the germline V gene are SGHVS and FNYEAQ. Trimming cost V 1 base and J 0 bases, with 16 bases left between them. CDR3 size: 18 residues. CDR3 in DNA: TGTGCCAGCAGCTTAGTAAGCAGGCTAACCGGCTCCTACAATGAGCAGTTCTTC. Protein sequence: CASSLVSRLTGSYNEQFF.

The chain uses TRBV6-5 and TRBJ1-2, with D perhaps TRBD1 (6 bases). This CDR3 comprises 15 residues. V was cut by 7 bases and J by 6 bases, with 21 bases left in between. Germline-derived CDR1 and CDR2 are MNHEY and SVGAGI. The CDR3 nucleotides are TGTGCCAGCACCCGAACCGGGACAATTCAGGATGGCTACACCTTC. This sequence encodes CASTRTGTIQDGYTF.

The V and J genes are TRBV5-1 and TRBJ1-1, with D unclear. The CDR3 totals 16 residues. V lost 0 bases and J 0 bases, leaving 12 bases between the germline ends. CDR1 and CDR2 from the germline V gene are SGHRS and YFSETQ. CDR3 loop: CASSLERAGLNTEAFF. CDR3 DNA: TGCGCCAGCAGCTTGGAACGGGCGGGATTGAACACTGAAGCTTTCTTT.

The chain is built from TRBV5-5 and TRBJ1-6, with D hard to call. This CDR3 is built from 18 residues. Germline CDR1 reads SGHKS; CDR2 reads YYEKEE (reference sequence). V lost 2 bases and J 0 bases, leaving 15 bases between the germline ends. The CDR3, as DNA: TGTGCCAGCAGCTTACCCGTCGGAGGCAGCTCCTATAATTCACCCCTCCACTTT. The encoded protein is CASSLPVGGSSYNSPLHF.

The chain combines TRBV6-2 or TRBV6-3 with TRBJ1-5; 9 positions match TRBD1. Germline CDR1 reads MNHEY; CDR2 reads SVGEGT. V dropped 0 bases and J dropped 6; count of bases not matched to a gene: 3. The CDR3 length is 15 residues. The CDR3 sequence is CASSYSGQGSQPQHF. The CDR3 DNA sequence: TGTGCCAGCAGTTACTCGGGACAGGGTAGTCAGCCCCAGCATTTT.